Below, one TCR beta chain is given with its context. The data belong to a study of technical replicates of blood from a few donors. Sequencing used immunoSEQ multiplex PCR; TCRdb keeps in-frame clones, though not all of them. Of just over 15,000 clones listed, over 80% are singletons. The CDR3 length is 16 residues. J gave up 7 bases and V 6 bases, and 12 bases lay outside the gene matches. CDR1 and CDR2 from the germline V gene are KGHSH and LQKENI. The sequenced material came from PBMCs. This receptor was obtained from a human donor in good health. This chain links TRBV18 with TRBJ2-1; TRBD2 matches 10 bases. CDR3 loop: CASSPTSGIGGNEQFF. CDR3 DNA sequence: TGTGCCAGCTCCCCTACTAGCGGGATAGGCGGTAATGAGCAGTTCTTC.